This T cell receptor (beta chain) was documented in a study of T-cell reconstitution after alpha-beta-depleted transplantation in children. The ends were cut back, 4 bases at V and 1 base at J, with 10 bases in the middle. The CDR3 has 14 residues. Germline CDR1 is SGHTA and CDR2 is FQGNSA. Unique molecular identifiers were incorporated during preparation of the TCRbeta library. TCRdb reanalysed the PCR reads using MiXCR and keeps one entry per CDR3 protein. Among about 400,000 distinct CDR3 sequences listed, about a fifth were seen once. Sequencing used PBMCs from the stem cell graft donor, obtained from the stem cell graft. This chain connects TRBV7-2 to TRBJ2-5; D remains ambiguous. The source of this sequence is a human donor who donated a stem cell graft to a child with acute myeloid leukemia. For the CDR3, the DNA is TGTGCCAGCAGCTCAAGGGATTTCCAAGAGACCCAGTACTTC. This translates into CASSSRDFQETQYF.